This is a list of T cell receptor beta chains from one sample in a study of T cells in Graves' hyperthyroidism and ophthalmopathy. TCRdb re-analysed the multiplex PCR reads in MiXCR, keeping a single row per CDR3 protein. The sample records about 500,000 distinct CDR3 sequences, about 16% being singletons. Sequencing used blood. Receptors originate from a woman in her twenties or thirties with Graves' ophthalmopathy. Each CDR3 is given with its conserved first and last residue. A row's size may be missing; if present it is once, few, many or a size class.

V gene	clone size	J gene	CDR3 protein
TRBV6-1	-	TRBJ2-1	CASSEETGGVDEQFF
TRBV9	-	TRBJ1-6	CASSESGAGSNSPLHF
TRBV7-2	-	TRBJ2-1	CASSFGLAEIYNEQFF
TRBV6-2/TRBV6-3	few	TRBJ2-1	CASIPRGPFNEQFF
TRBV30	many	TRBJ1-4	CAWSVPWTTNEKLFF
TRBV7-3	-	TRBJ2-2	CASSFNLGTPNTGELFF
TRBV7-6	many	TRBJ2-2	CASSLEGDTGELFF
TRBV9	many	TRBJ2-3	CASSLGQARTDTQYF
TRBV5-6	few	TRBJ2-5	CASSLQRSGTQYF
TRBV28	-	TRBJ2-7	CASTRDSTYEQYF
TRBV7-2	many	TRBJ2-1	CASSLRMREVGLSSYNEQFF
TRBV12-3/TRBV12-4	many	TRBJ2-7	CASSLAGLAESYEQYF
TRBV15	-	TRBJ2-7	CATSRESQGIIYEQYF
TRBV20-1	few	TRBJ1-6	CSARVGPTLGSPLHF
TRBV12-3/TRBV12-4	many	TRBJ2-7	CASSPGKGQDDEQYF
TRBV20-1	many	TRBJ2-4	CSGRDRENIQYF
TRBV3-1	many	TRBJ2-3	CASSQDRNTRSQYF
TRBV4-3	-	TRBJ1-6	CASSQGQKPRDSPLHF
TRBV20-1	many	TRBJ2-7	CSAKKGTSGSYEQYF
TRBV30	few	TRBJ2-1	CAWEGGSGRFYNEQFF
TRBV6-1	-	TRBJ2-5	CASTLGTETQYF
TRBV28	many	TRBJ2-3	CASTLDGLLSYF
TRBV20-1	many	TRBJ2-2	CSARLAGQNTGELFF
TRBV29-1	few	TRBJ1-1	CSVETGVAMNTEAFF
TRBV4-3	-	TRBJ2-2	CASSRDSRTGELFF
TRBV20-1	many	TRBJ1-1	CSASGQINTEAFF
TRBV6-5	few	TRBJ1-4	CASSYPGQGDEKLFF
TRBV20-1	many	TRBJ2-7	CSARGVTEQYF
TRBV7-2	many	TRBJ2-7	CASSLGSSGVLSYEQYF
TRBV3-1	many	TRBJ2-7	CASSQGVYEQYF
TRBV5-1	many	TRBJ2-7	CASSLRGWGDEQYF
TRBV7-9	many	TRBJ1-1	CASSGTMVNLEAFF
TRBV11-2	many	TRBJ1-6	CASSYGQGSPLHF
TRBV7-2	many	TRBJ2-3	CASSLDQGRTDTQYF
TRBV19	-	TRBJ2-7	CASSPWDSESHEQYF
TRBV29-1	few	TRBJ1-1	CSAEDSTKAFF
TRBV27	many	TRBJ1-2	CASSLYADKNYGYTF
TRBV28	-	TRBJ2-5	CASSLWIDPQETQYF
TRBV5-1	many	TRBJ2-1	CASSLQSYNEQFF
TRBV18	-	TRBJ1-5	CASSLTDSVLSNQPQHF
TRBV20-1	many	TRBJ2-5	CSARDATGIQETQYF
TRBV4-1	few	TRBJ2-7	CASSQGGLGELSSYEQYF
TRBV6-2/TRBV6-3	many	TRBJ2-3	CASSYLTDTQYF
TRBV3-1	few	TRBJ1-2	CASSHQGSPYGYTF
TRBV11-2	many	TRBJ2-3	CASSLQPAGGTDTQYF
TRBV28	few	TRBJ1-4	CASSLLQGVYEKLFF
TRBV4-3	-	TRBJ2-2	CASSPRAGDTGELFF
TRBV25-1	few	TRBJ2-7	CASRGHQSSYEQYF
TRBV6-9	-	TRBJ1-5	CASSSRTGGVSNQPQHF
TRBV4-2	few	TRBJ2-7	CASSQEAGSFREQYF
TRBV20-1	-	TRBJ1-3	CSAKGSGNTIYF
TRBV4-1	few	TRBJ2-3	CASSPLTSGSGSDTQYF
TRBV28	many	TRBJ2-1	CASSFLRLRSGYNEQFF
TRBV2	many	TRBJ2-3	CASFGYGTDTQYF